This is a list of T cell receptor beta chains from one sample in a study of memory CD4+ T cells and cytomegalovirus serostatus. Libraries were prepared by immunoSEQ multiplex PCR; TCRdb keeps only in-frame clonotypes and omits some of them. Of tens of thousands of clones in the sample, roughly 76% were seen once. Source material: memory CD4+ T cells from blood. These receptors all stem from an adult in good health and CMV-seropositive. Each CDR3 is given with its conserved first and last residue. Each record gives: J gene, D gene, clone size, V gene, CDR3 protein, CDR3 DNA. The D gene is left open where the match is weak. Clone size is shown for a subset of rows, as once, few, many or a class of expanded clone.

j_call: TRBJ2-7; d_call: TRBD2; clone_size: .; v_call: TRBV5-4; cdr3_aa: CASSIPGLAGSYEQYF; cdr3_nt: TGTGCCAGCAGCATACCGGGACTAGCGGGGTCCTACGAGCAGTACTTC
j_call: TRBJ2-1; d_call: .; clone_size: .; v_call: TRBV7-9; cdr3_aa: CASTGRGVSYNEQFF; cdr3_nt: TGTGCCAGTACTGGACGGGGAGTCTCCTACAATGAGCAGTTCTTC
j_call: TRBJ1-2; d_call: .; clone_size: .; v_call: TRBV7-2; cdr3_aa: CASSLAHGNGGYTF; cdr3_nt: TGTGCCAGCAGCTTAGCCCACGGGAACGGTGGCTACACCTTC
j_call: TRBJ1-1; d_call: .; clone_size: .; v_call: TRBV5-4; cdr3_aa: CASSLAPMNTEAFF; cdr3_nt: TGTGCCAGCAGCTTGGCCCCCATGAACACTGAAGCTTTCTTT
j_call: TRBJ2-1; d_call: TRBD2; clone_size: .; v_call: TRBV7-9; cdr3_aa: CASSSSGGADNEQFF; cdr3_nt: TGTGCCAGCAGCTCTAGCGGGGGGGCCGACAATGAGCAGTTCTTC
j_call: TRBJ2-5; d_call: TRBD2; clone_size: .; v_call: TRBV11-3; cdr3_aa: CASRGGGQETQYF; cdr3_nt: TGTGCCAGCCGGGGGGGAGGGCAAGAGACCCAGTACTTC
j_call: TRBJ2-1; d_call: TRBD2; clone_size: .; v_call: TRBV7-9; cdr3_aa: CASSPGLAGVNEQFF; cdr3_nt: TGTGCCAGCAGCCCGGGACTAGCGGGAGTCAATGAGCAGTTCTTC
j_call: TRBJ2-1; d_call: TRBD2; clone_size: few; v_call: TRBV6-1; cdr3_aa: CASSDTGTRGNEQFF; cdr3_nt: TGTGCCAGCAGTGATACCGGGACTAGAGGCAATGAGCAGTTCTTC
j_call: TRBJ1-1; d_call: TRBD1; clone_size: few; v_call: TRBV11-1; cdr3_aa: CASRRTGVTEAFF; cdr3_nt: TGTGCCAGCAGGAGGACAGGGGTCACTGAAGCTTTCTTT
j_call: TRBJ2-1; d_call: .; clone_size: once; v_call: TRBV6-5; cdr3_aa: CASSYISSYNEQFF; cdr3_nt: TGTGCCAGCAGTTATATAAGCTCCTACAATGAGCAGTTCTTC
j_call: TRBJ2-7; d_call: TRBD1; clone_size: once; v_call: TRBV13; cdr3_aa: CASSHRQGSYEQYF; cdr3_nt: TGTGCCAGCAGCCACCGACAGGGTTCCTACGAGCAGTACTTC
j_call: TRBJ1-5; d_call: TRBD1; clone_size: .; v_call: TRBV4-1; cdr3_aa: CASSRTGGMGQPQHF; cdr3_nt: TGCGCCAGCAGCCGGACAGGGGGCATGGGTCAGCCCCAGCATTTT
j_call: TRBJ2-3; d_call: .; clone_size: .; v_call: TRBV7-9; cdr3_aa: CASSLRETSTDTQYF; cdr3_nt: TGTGCCAGCAGCCTCCGGGAGACAAGCACAGATACGCAGTATTTT
j_call: TRBJ1-6; d_call: .; clone_size: .; v_call: TRBV5-5; cdr3_aa: CASSPTPREFMPLHF; cdr3_nt: TGTGCCAGCAGCCCAACCCCCAGGGAGTTCATGCCCCTCCACTTT
j_call: TRBJ2-5; d_call: .; clone_size: .; v_call: TRBV4-1; cdr3_aa: CASSQVRIEETQYF; cdr3_nt: TGCGCCAGCAGCCAAGTGAGGATAGAAGAGACCCAGTACTTC
j_call: TRBJ2-3; d_call: TRBD1; clone_size: .; v_call: TRBV4-1; cdr3_aa: CASSPGQGSTDTQYF; cdr3_nt: TGCGCCAGCAGCCCGGGACAGGGGAGCACAGATACGCAGTATTTT
j_call: TRBJ2-1; d_call: TRBD1; clone_size: .; v_call: TRBV2; cdr3_aa: CASRGFTGGDRNEQFF; cdr3_nt: TGTGCCAGCAGGGGGTTCACAGGGGGCGATAGAAATGAGCAGTTCTTC
j_call: TRBJ2-3; d_call: .; clone_size: few; v_call: TRBV4-1; cdr3_aa: CASSSSMGDTQYF; cdr3_nt: TGCGCCAGCAGCTCAAGCATGGGAGATACGCAGTATTTT
j_call: TRBJ1-1; d_call: TRBD1; clone_size: .; v_call: TRBV6-1; cdr3_aa: CASSVQGVTEAFF; cdr3_nt: TGTGCCAGCAGTGTGCAGGGGGTGACTGAAGCTTTCTTT
j_call: TRBJ2-5; d_call: .; clone_size: .; v_call: TRBV7-2; cdr3_aa: CASSLAVAQETQYF; cdr3_nt: TGTGCCAGCAGCTTAGCGGTAGCCCAAGAGACCCAGTACTTC
j_call: TRBJ1-4; d_call: .; clone_size: .; v_call: TRBV6-5; cdr3_aa: CASSYSRGDGEKLFF; cdr3_nt: TGTGCCAGCAGTTACTCGAGAGGAGATGGCGAAAAACTGTTTTTT
j_call: TRBJ1-4; d_call: .; clone_size: .; v_call: TRBV28; cdr3_aa: CASSSGSAKLFF; cdr3_nt: TGTGCCAGCAGTTCCGGATCGGCAAAACTGTTTTTT
j_call: TRBJ1-1; d_call: TRBD1; clone_size: .; v_call: TRBV18; cdr3_aa: CASSQDSTGGGTEAFF; cdr3_nt: TGTGCCAGCTCACAAGACTCAACAGGGGGCGGGACTGAAGCTTTCTTT
j_call: TRBJ1-1; d_call: TRBD1; clone_size: .; v_call: TRBV14; cdr3_aa: CASSQVLWTGVNTEAFF; cdr3_nt: TGTGCCAGCAGCCAAGTTCTATGGACAGGGGTGAACACTGAAGCTTTCTTT
j_call: TRBJ1-5; d_call: .; clone_size: .; v_call: TRBV6-1; cdr3_aa: CASSEGQTLYSNQPQHF; cdr3_nt: TGTGCCAGCAGTGAAGGGCAGACCCTTTATAGCAATCAGCCCCAGCATTTT
j_call: TRBJ1-2; d_call: .; clone_size: .; v_call: TRBV30; cdr3_aa: CAWSVGLRNYGYTF; cdr3_nt: TGTGCCTGGAGTGTGGGACTGCGTAACTATGGCTACACCTTC
j_call: TRBJ2-7; d_call: .; clone_size: .; v_call: TRBV27; cdr3_aa: CASTKTAGSTYEQYF; cdr3_nt: TGTGCCAGCACCAAAACGGCAGGGTCCACCTACGAGCAGTACTTC
j_call: TRBJ2-7; d_call: .; clone_size: .; v_call: TRBV7-2; cdr3_aa: CASSANFYSYEQYF; cdr3_nt: TGTGCCAGCAGCGCCAACTTCTACTCCTACGAGCAGTACTTC
j_call: TRBJ1-2; d_call: TRBD1; clone_size: once; v_call: TRBV25-1; cdr3_aa: CASLRPEGGQWFYTF; cdr3_nt: TGTGCCAGCTTGCGCCCTGAGGGGGGACAGTGGTTCTACACCTTC
j_call: TRBJ2-7; d_call: TRBD1; clone_size: .; v_call: TRBV11-2; cdr3_aa: CASSSHGRTGGTYEQYF; cdr3_nt: TGTGCCAGCAGCTCACACGGCCGGACAGGGGGTACCTACGAGCAGTACTTC
j_call: TRBJ2-1; d_call: .; clone_size: .; v_call: TRBV19; cdr3_aa: CASSIVLWPSSSYNEQFF; cdr3_nt: TGTGCCAGTAGTATAGTTCTTTGGCCCTCGAGCTCCTACAATGAGCAGTTCTTC
j_call: TRBJ2-3; d_call: TRBD2; clone_size: .; v_call: TRBV5-1; cdr3_aa: CASSQTSGPPNTQYF; cdr3_nt: TGCGCCAGCAGCCAGACTAGCGGTCCTCCTAATACGCAGTATTTT
j_call: TRBJ1-2; d_call: .; clone_size: .; v_call: TRBV20-1; cdr3_aa: CSARLLGYTF; cdr3_nt: TGCAGTGCTAGACTTCTTGGCTACACCTTC
j_call: TRBJ2-1; d_call: .; clone_size: .; v_call: TRBV4-2; cdr3_aa: CASSLDRDGLSSYNEQFF; cdr3_nt: TGTGCCAGCAGCCTCGACCGCGACGGACTAAGCTCCTACAATGAGCAGTTCTTC
j_call: TRBJ2-3; d_call: TRBD1; clone_size: once; v_call: TRBV5-4; cdr3_aa: CASSLARGRADTQYF; cdr3_nt: TGTGCCAGCAGCTTGGCCAGGGGGCGCGCAGATACGCAGTATTTT
j_call: TRBJ2-7; d_call: .; clone_size: .; v_call: TRBV6-1; cdr3_aa: CASSVLGSREQYF; cdr3_nt: TGTGCCAGCAGTGTCTTAGGGTCTCGGGAGCAGTACTTC
j_call: TRBJ2-5; d_call: .; clone_size: few; v_call: TRBV5-1; cdr3_aa: CASSSGFPYQETQYF; cdr3_nt: TGCGCCAGCAGCTCGGGATTTCCTTACCAAGAGACCCAGTACTTC
j_call: TRBJ2-1; d_call: .; clone_size: .; v_call: TRBV5-4; cdr3_aa: CASRGSSYNEQFF; cdr3_nt: TGTGCCAGCAGGGGGAGCTCCTACAATGAGCAGTTCTTC
j_call: TRBJ1-1; d_call: .; clone_size: .; v_call: TRBV18; cdr3_aa: CASSPSPQGNTEAFF; cdr3_nt: TGTGCCAGCTCACCATCGCCTCAGGGGAACACTGAAGCTTTCTTT
j_call: TRBJ2-3; d_call: .; clone_size: .; v_call: TRBV7-3; cdr3_aa: CASSLNGPGADTQYF; cdr3_nt: TGTGCCAGCAGCTTAAATGGCCCGGGGGCGGATACGCAGTATTTT
j_call: TRBJ2-6; d_call: .; clone_size: .; v_call: TRBV4-3; cdr3_aa: CASSDRGSGANVLTF; cdr3_nt: TGCGCCAGCAGTGATAGGGGGTCTGGGGCCAACGTCCTGACTTTC
j_call: TRBJ2-3; d_call: .; clone_size: once; v_call: TRBV25-1; cdr3_aa: CASSDSRTYTDTQYF; cdr3_nt: TGTGCCAGCAGTGATTCGCGAACTTACACAGATACGCAGTATTTT
j_call: TRBJ2-2; d_call: .; clone_size: once; v_call: TRBV7-8; cdr3_aa: CASSSDRLGTGELFF; cdr3_nt: TGTGCCAGCAGCTCTGACAGGCTGGGCACCGGGGAGCTGTTTTTT
j_call: TRBJ1-2; d_call: .; clone_size: .; v_call: TRBV6-5; cdr3_aa: CASSYGQGPDGYTF; cdr3_nt: TGTGCCAGCAGTTATGGTCAGGGGCCTGATGGCTACACCTTC
j_call: TRBJ2-7; d_call: .; clone_size: .; v_call: TRBV5-1; cdr3_aa: CASSLGGRGPYEQYF; cdr3_nt: TGCGCCAGCAGCTTGGGGGGCAGGGGCCCGTACGAGCAGTACTTC
j_call: TRBJ2-7; d_call: .; clone_size: once; v_call: TRBV11-1; cdr3_aa: CASSFTGSEQYF; cdr3_nt: TGTGCCAGCAGCTTTACAGGTTCCGAGCAGTACTTC